The source of this TCR beta chain is a study of T cells in Graves' hyperthyroidism and ophthalmopathy. The source material, RNA transcripts, was used to amplify TCR beta CDR3 regions. With the HTBI primer set, the TCR CDR3 went through a first round of RT-PCR. TCRdb independently ran MiXCR on the multiplex PCR reads; one entry per CDR3 protein. Of fewer than 900,000 distinct CDR3 sequences in the sample, 15% to 20% are singletons; the top ten hold approximately 16%. At least ten counts were recorded for this clonotype. Its antigen is unknown. General study results and limits: Most thyroid clonotypes that were expanded above 0.001 also turned up in blood.

Those with hyperthyroidism were 18 to 65 years old, newly diagnosed, and ill for under 2 months. Patients with uncontrolled infections, other autoimmune diseases, pregnancy or lactation were excluded. The sequence came from a woman aged 50 to 65 with Graves' hyperthyroidism that later progressed to Graves' ophthalmopathy. Specimen: blood.

The CDR3 reads CSASFSTGSEKLFF. Here the CDR3 DNA reads TGCAGTGCTAGCTTTTCTACTGGCAGTGAAAAACTGTTTTTT. The chain couples TRBV20-1 to TRBJ1-4; D uncertain. Germline lookup yields CDR1 DFQATT and CDR2 SNEGSKA (reference sequence). The CDR3 runs to 14 residues. V shed 3 bases and J shed 7 bases, with 15 bases lying between them.